This T cell receptor (beta chain) was captured by sequencing in a study of T cell responses to AZD1222 COVID-19 vaccine. The study's findings and limits: A reported finding is that nearly half of spike-specific TCRs target unmutated variant regions.

This CDR3 comprises 13 residues. The germline V and J ends were trimmed by 4 bases and 3 bases, with 10 bases remaining between them. CDR1 is LGHDT, CDR2 YNNKEL, per germline (reference sequence). Sequenced by immunoSEQ multiplex PCR; TCRdb stores in-frame clones only, minus some. The data contain 95,000 to 100,000 clones, roughly 88% of them singletons. Concerning this clone itself: Its antigen is not identified.

This clonotype originated in an adult in good health. The input for sequencing was peripheral blood, taken on day 0 of AZD1222 vaccination. The V gene is TRBV3-1 (or the pseudogene TRBV3-2), the J gene TRBJ2-7; D uncertain. The CDR3 DNA is TGTGCCAGCAGCCTTTTTGCTGGCTACGAGCAGTACTTC. Its translation: CASSLFAGYEQYF.